The 7 T cell receptor beta chains reported below all come from one sample, sequenced in a study of shared clonotypes between healthy human individuals. Clones were sequenced by immunoSEQ multiplex PCR, and TCRdb holds only the in-frame ones, with some missing. The sample lists approximately 710,000 clones, around 91% seen once, with about a third in the top ten. The source material was memory CD8+ T cells from PBMCs. Subset of the sample: CD45RO+ cells pooled with CCR7-negative TemRA cells. These TCRs come from a man aged 18 to 29 in good health. Some clones in this sample may be carry-over from other donors' samples.

The rearrangement uses TRBV10-3 and TRBJ2-2; 8 bases match TRBD1. With 3 bases clipped from V and 1 base from J, the junction kept 4 bases outside the gene matches. The CDR3 extends over 16 amino acids. Germline V gene sequence: CDR1 ENHRY, CDR2 SYGVKD. CDR3 sequence: CAISDRTGRNTGELFF. In DNA, the CDR3 is TGTGCCATCAGTGATAGGACAGGGAGGAACACCGGGGAGCTGTTTTTT.

V usage is TRBV19 and J usage is TRBJ2-7, with D perhaps matching TRBD2 (6 bases). The CDR3 is 15 residues long. Trimming cost V 6 bases and J 0 bases, with 15 bases left between them. Per the germline V gene, CDR1 is LNHDA and CDR2 is SQIVND (reference sequence). CDR3 residues: CASSKRVGRSYEQYF. The CDR3 coding sequence is TGTGCCAGTAGCAAGCGGGTCGGCCGCTCCTACGAGCAGTACTTC.

Regarding this clone: The same CDR3 can be traced to other DNA sequences in this sample. J is TRBJ2-5 and V is TRBV18; unclear D gene. The germline V gene has CDR1 KGHSH and CDR2 LQKENI. The CDR3 runs 12 residues. The V end lost 0 bases, the J end lost 5 bases, and 4 bases lay between the germline ends. CDR3 sequence reads: CASSPPRETQYF. CDR3 in DNA: TGTGCCAGCTCACCACCGAGGGAGACCCAGTACTTC.

V gene TRBV10-1 combines with J gene TRBJ2-3; possible D gene TRBD2, 5 bases. The CDR3 spans 12 residues. Germline loops: CDR1 WNHNN, CDR2 SYGVQD (reference sequence). V lost 5 bases and J lost 3, with 6 bases in between. CDR3 sequence: CASSRGTDTQYF. The CDR3 region has the DNA TGCGCCAGCAGTCGGGGTACAGATACGCAGTATTTT.

The chain has TRBV27 and TRBJ1-6; TRBD1 matches 8 bases. V shed 5 bases, J shed 9 bases, and the junction held 6 bases outside the gene matches. The CDR3 totals 14 residues. Germline V gene lookup returns CDR1 MNHEY and CDR2 SMNVEV (reference sequence). CDR3 coding DNA: TGTGCCAGCAGTCCGACAGGGGATTCTTCACCCCTCCACTTT. Amino acids: CASSPTGDSSPLHF.

V is TRBV30 and J is TRBJ2-5, with 10 bases identical to TRBD1. CDR3 size: 14 residues. Trimming at V came to 4 bases and at J to 4 bases, leaving 6 bases not matched to a gene. Germline loops: CDR1 GTSNPN, CDR2 SVGIG (reference sequence). The CDR3 sequence: CAWKDRGYGETQYF. The CDR3 coding sequence is TGTGCCTGGAAGGACAGGGGGTATGGAGAGACCCAGTACTTC.

This clone was counted a single time. This chain links TRBV7-2 with TRBJ2-1; a weak D match, TRBD1 (6 bases). Trimming removed 5 bases from V and 4 bases from J, with 15 bases in between. The V gene's germline CDR1 is SGHTA and CDR2 FQGNSA. This CDR3 region has 15 residues. CDR3 loop: CASSPSSRGYNEQFF. The CDR3 nucleotides read TGTGCCAGCAGCCCCTCTAGTAGGGGGTACAATGAGCAGTTCTTC.